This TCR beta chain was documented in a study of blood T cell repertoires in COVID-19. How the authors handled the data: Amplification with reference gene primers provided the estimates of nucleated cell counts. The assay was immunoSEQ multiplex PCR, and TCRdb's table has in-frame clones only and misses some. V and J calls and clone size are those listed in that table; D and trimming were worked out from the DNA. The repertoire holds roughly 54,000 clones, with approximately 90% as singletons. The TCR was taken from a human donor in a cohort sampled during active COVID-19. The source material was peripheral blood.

CDR3 amino acids: CASSLKKRYAGGPIVFPGELFF. For the CDR3, the DNA is TGTGCCAGCAGCCTTAAAAAGAGGTACGCGGGGGGGCCAATTGTCTTCCCCGGGGAGCTGTTTTTT. The V gene is TRBV27, the J gene TRBJ2-2; 9 nucleotides line up with TRBD2. The CDR3 spans 22 residues. The junction had 29 bases not matched to a gene; V was cut back by 6 bases and J by 6 bases. Germline V lookup: CDR1 MNHEY, CDR2 SMNVEV (reference sequence).